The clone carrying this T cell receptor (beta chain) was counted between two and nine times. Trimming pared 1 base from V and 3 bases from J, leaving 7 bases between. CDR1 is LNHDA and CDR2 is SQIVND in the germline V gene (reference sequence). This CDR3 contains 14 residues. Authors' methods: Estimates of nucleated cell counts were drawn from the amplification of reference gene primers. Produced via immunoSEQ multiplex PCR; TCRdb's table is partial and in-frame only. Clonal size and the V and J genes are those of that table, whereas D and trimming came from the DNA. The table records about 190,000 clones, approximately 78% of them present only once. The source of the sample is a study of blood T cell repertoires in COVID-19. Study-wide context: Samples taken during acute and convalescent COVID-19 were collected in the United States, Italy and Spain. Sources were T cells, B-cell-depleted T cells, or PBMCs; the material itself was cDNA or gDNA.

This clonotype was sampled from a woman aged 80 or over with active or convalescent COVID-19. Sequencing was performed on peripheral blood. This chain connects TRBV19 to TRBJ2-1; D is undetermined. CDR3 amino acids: CASSIGSDYNEQFF. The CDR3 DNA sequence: TGTGCCAGTAGTATAGGCAGCGACTACAATGAGCAGTTCTTC.